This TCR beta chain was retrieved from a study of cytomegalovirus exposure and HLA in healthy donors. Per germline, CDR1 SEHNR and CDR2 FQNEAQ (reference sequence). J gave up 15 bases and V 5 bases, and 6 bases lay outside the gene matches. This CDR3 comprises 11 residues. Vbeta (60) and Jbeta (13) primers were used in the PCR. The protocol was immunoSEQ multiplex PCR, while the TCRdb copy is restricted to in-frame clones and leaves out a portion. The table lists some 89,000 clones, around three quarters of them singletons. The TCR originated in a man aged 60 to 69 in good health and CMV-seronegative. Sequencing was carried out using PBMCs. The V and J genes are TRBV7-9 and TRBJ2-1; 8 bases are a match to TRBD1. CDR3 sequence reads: CASSLRQGPFF. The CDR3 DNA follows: TGTGCCAGCAGCCTTCGACAGGGGCCGTTCTTC.